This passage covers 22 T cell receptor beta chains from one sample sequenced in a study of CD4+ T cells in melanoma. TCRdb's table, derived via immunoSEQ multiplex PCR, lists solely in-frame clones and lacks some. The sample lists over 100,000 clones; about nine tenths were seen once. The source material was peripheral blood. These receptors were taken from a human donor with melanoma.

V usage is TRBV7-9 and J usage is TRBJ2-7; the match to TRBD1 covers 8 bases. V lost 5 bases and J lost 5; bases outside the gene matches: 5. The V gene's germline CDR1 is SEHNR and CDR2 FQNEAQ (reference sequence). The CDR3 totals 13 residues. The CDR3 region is CASSGTGGNEQYF. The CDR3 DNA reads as TGTGCCAGCAGCGGTACAGGGGGGAACGAGCAGTACTTC.

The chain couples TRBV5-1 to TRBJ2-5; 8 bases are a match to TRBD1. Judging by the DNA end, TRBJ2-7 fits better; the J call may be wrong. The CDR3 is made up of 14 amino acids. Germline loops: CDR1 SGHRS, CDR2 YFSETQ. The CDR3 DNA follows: TGCGCCAGCAGCGCGGGACAGGTGAACTACGAGCAGTACTTC. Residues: CASSAGQVNYEQYF.

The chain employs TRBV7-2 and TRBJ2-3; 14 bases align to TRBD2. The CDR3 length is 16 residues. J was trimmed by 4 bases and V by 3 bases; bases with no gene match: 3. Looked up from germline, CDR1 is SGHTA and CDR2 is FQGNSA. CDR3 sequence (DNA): TGTGCCAGCAGCTTCAGACTAGCGGGGGGGGCAGATACGCAGTATTTT. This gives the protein CASSFRLAGGADTQYF.

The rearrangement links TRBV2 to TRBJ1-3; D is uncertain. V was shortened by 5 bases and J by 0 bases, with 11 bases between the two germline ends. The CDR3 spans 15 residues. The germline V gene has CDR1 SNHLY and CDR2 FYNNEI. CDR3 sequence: CASSSGLFSGNTIYF. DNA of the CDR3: TGTGCCAGCAGTTCAGGACTTTTCTCTGGAAACACCATATATTTT.

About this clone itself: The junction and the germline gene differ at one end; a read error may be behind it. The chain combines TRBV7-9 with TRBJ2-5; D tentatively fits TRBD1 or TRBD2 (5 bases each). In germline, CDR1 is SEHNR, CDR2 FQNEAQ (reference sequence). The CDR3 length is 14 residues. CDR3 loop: CASTLEGPVETQYF. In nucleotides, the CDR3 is TGTGCCAGCACCTTAGAGGGGCCGGTTGAGACCCAGTACTTC.

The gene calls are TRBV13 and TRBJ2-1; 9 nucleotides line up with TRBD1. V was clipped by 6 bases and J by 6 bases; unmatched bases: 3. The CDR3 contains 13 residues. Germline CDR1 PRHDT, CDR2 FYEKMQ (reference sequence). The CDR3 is CASSLTGGNEQFF. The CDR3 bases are TGTGCCAGCAGTCTGACAGGGGGCAATGAGCAGTTCTTC.

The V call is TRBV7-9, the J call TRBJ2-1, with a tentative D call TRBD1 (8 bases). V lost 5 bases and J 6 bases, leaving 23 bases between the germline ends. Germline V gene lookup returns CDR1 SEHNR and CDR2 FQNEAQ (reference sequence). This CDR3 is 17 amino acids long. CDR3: CASSNPSGTGYLNEQFF. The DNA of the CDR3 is TGTGCCAGCAGCAATCCGAGCGGGACAGGTTACCTCAATGAGCAGTTCTTC.

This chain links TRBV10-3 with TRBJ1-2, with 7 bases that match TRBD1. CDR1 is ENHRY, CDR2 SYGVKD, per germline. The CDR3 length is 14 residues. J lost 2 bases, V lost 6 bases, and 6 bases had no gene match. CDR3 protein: CAISDTTGNYGYTF. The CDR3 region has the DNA TGTGCCATCAGCGATACGACAGGGAACTATGGCTACACCTTC.

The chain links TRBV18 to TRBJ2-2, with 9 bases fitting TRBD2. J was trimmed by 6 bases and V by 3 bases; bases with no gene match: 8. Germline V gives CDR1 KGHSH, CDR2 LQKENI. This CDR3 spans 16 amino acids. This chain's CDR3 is CASSPRIAGDAGELFF. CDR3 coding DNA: TGTGCCAGCTCACCTCGGATAGCGGGGGATGCCGGGGAGCTGTTTTTT.

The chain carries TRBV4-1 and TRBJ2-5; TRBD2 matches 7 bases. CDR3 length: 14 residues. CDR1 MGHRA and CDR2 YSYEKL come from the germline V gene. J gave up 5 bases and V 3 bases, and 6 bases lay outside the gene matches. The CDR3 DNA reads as TGCGCCAGCAGCCATACGCAGGGAGGGGAGACCCAGTACTTC. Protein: CASSHTQGGETQYF.

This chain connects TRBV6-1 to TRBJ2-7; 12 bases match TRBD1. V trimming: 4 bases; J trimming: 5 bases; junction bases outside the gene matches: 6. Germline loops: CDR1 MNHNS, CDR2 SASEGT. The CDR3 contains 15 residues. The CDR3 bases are TGTGCCAGCAGTGGGTGGGGACAGGGGGCCCACGAGCAGTACTTC. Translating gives CASSGWGQGAHEQYF.

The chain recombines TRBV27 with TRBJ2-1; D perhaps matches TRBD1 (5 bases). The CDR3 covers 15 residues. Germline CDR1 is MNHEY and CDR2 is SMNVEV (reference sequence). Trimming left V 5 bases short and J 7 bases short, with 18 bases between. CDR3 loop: CASSPQPQGWNEQFF. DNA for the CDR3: TGTGCCAGCAGTCCCCAACCGCAGGGATGGAATGAGCAGTTCTTC.

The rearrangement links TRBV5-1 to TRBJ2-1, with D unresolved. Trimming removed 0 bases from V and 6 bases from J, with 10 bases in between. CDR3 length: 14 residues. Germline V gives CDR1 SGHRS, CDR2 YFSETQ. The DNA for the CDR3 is TGCGCCAGCAGCTTGGGTGACGAGGTCAATGAGCAGTTCTTC. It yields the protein CASSLGDEVNEQFF.

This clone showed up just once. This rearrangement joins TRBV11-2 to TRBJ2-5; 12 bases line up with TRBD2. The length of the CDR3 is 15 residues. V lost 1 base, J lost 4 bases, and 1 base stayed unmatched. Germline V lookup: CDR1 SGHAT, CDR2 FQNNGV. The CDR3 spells CASSLVLAGGETQYF. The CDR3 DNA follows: TGTGCCAGCAGCTTAGTACTAGCGGGGGGAGAGACCCAGTACTTC.

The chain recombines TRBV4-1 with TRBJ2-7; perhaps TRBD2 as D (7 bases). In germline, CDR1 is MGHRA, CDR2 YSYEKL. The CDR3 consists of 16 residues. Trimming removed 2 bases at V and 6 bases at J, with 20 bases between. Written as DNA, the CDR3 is TGCGCCAGCAGCCAATTGGGGGGGGCAGGACCACCCGAGCAGTACTTC. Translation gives CASSQLGGAGPPEQYF.

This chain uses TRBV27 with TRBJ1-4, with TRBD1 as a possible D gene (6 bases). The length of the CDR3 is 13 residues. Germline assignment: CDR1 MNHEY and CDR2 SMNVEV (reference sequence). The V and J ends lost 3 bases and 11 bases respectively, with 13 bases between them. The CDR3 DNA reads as TGTGCCAGCAGTTTGCGTGGGGGCGCGAAACTGTTTTTT. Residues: CASSLRGGAKLFF.

CDR3 nucleotide sequence: TGTGCCAGCAGCTTAGGCAGGTCTAACTATGGCTACACCTTC. This translates into CASSLGRSNYGYTF. This chain uses TRBV7-8 with TRBJ1-2; D ambiguous. CDR3 size: 14 residues. The V and J ends lost 1 base and 0 bases respectively, with 6 bases between them. Germline V CDR1 and CDR2: SGHVS, FQNEAQ.

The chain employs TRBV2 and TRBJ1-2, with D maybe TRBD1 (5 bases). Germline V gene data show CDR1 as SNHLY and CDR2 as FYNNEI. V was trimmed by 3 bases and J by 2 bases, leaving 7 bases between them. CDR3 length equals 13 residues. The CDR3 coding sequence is TGTGCCAGCAGTGAGGGGGTGAACTATGGCTACACCTTC. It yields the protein CASSEGVNYGYTF.

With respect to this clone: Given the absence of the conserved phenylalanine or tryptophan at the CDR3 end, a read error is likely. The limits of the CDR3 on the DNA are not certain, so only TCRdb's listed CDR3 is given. Here the CDR3 reads CASTAGTSGGAVRL. V and J are TRBV28 and TRBJ2-7; TRBD2 reflects the table's D call only, with no check against the DNA. Germline lookup yields CDR1 MDHEN and CDR2 SYDVKM. The CDR3 is 14 amino acids long, termini counted.

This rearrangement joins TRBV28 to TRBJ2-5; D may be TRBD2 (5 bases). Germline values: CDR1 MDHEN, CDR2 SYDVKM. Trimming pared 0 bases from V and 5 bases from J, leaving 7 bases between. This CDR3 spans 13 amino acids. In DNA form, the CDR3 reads TGTGCCAGCAGTTTATGGGGAGAGGAGACCCAGTACTTC. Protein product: CASSLWGEETQYF.

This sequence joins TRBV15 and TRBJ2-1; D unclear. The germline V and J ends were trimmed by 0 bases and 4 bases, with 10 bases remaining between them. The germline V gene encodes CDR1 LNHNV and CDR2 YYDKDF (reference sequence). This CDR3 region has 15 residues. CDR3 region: CATSRDPVPYNEQFF. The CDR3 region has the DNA TGTGCCACCAGCAGAGATCCCGTCCCTTACAATGAGCAGTTCTTC.

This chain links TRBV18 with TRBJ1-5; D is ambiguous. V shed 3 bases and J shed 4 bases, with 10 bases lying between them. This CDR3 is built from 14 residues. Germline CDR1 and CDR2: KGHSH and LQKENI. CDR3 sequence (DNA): TGTGCCAGCTCACCTTCGGTTTCGAATCAGCCCCAGCATTTT. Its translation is CASSPSVSNQPQHF. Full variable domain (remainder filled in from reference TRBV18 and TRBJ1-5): NAGVMQNPRHLVRRRGQEARLRCSPMKGHSHVYWYRQLPEEGLKFMVYLQKENIIDESGMPKERFSAEFPKEGPSILRIQQVVRGDSAAYFCASSPSVSNQPQHFGDGTRLSIL.